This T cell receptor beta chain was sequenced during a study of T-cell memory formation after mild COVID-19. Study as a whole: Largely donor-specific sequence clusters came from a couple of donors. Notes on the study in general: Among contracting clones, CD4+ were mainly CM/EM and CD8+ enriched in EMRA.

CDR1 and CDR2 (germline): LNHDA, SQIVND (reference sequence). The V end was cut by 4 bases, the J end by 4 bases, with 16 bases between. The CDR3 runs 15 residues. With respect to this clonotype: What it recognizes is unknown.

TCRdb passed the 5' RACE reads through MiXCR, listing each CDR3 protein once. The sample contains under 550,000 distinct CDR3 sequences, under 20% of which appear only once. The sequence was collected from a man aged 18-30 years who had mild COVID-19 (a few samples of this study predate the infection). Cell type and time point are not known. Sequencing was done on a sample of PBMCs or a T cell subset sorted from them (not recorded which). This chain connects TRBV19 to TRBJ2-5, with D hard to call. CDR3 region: CASSRAGSLGETQYF. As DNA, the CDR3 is TGTGCCAGTAGTAGAGCCGGGTCTCTGGGAGAGACCCAGTACTTC.